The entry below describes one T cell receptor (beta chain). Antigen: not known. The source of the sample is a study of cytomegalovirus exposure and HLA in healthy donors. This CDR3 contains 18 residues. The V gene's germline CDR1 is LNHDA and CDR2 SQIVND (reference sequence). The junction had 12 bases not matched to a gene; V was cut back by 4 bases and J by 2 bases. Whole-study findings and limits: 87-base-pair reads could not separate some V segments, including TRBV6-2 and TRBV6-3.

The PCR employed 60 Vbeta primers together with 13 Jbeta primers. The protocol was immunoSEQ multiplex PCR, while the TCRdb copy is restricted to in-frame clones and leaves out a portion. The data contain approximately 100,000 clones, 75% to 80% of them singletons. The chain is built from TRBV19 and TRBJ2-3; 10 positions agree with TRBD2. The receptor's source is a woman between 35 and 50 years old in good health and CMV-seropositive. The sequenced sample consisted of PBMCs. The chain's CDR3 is CASSTPTLSGGFTDTQYF. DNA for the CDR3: TGTGCCAGTAGTACTCCAACTCTTAGCGGGGGGTTCACAGATACGCAGTATTTT.